Listed here are 5 T cell receptor beta chains from one sample, sequenced in a study of T cells expressing NK-cell markers. TCRdb re-called the 5' RACE reads; one entry per CDR3 protein, DNA not given. With about 550,000 distinct CDR3 sequences in the sample, the ten largest clones hold 3.5% to 4.5%. Input material: blood T cells: a sorted CD56 or NKG2C T cell subset, CD4+ or CD8+ T cells, or bulk PBMC T cells (not recorded which). The origin of the receptors is a man between 18 and 29 years old in good health.

J is TRBJ1-1 and V is TRBV12-3 or TRBV12-4; TCRdb indicates TRBD1, and absent DNA this call remains unverified. The CDR3 extends over 17 amino acids. CDR3: CASSHRDTRFRNTEAFF.

This chain connects TRBV21-1 to TRBJ2-5; no DNA is available, so the TRBD1 call from TCRdb remains unchecked. TRBV21-1 is a pseudogene segment. The CDR3 sequence is 15 residues long. The CDR3: CASSNGQWKQETQYF.

The chain combines TRBV29-1 with TRBJ2-1; TCRdb designates TRBD1, a call that cannot be tested without DNA. Germline V gives CDR1 SQVTM, CDR2 ANQGSEA. CDR3 length: 13 amino acids. The CDR3: CSVEAGTGGLQFF.

The chain recombines TRBV29-1 with TRBJ2-4; the D call of TRBD1 rests on TCRdb alone, since no DNA is present to check it. The CDR3 totals 17 residues. Germline assignment: CDR1 SQVTM and CDR2 ANQGSEA. The CDR3 is CSVVPLGTGWDKNIQYF.

The V call is TRBV20-1, the J call TRBJ2-1. The CDR3 spans 11 residues. CDR1 is DFQATT, CDR2 SNEGSKA, per germline (reference sequence). CDR3: CSARAGSEQFF.